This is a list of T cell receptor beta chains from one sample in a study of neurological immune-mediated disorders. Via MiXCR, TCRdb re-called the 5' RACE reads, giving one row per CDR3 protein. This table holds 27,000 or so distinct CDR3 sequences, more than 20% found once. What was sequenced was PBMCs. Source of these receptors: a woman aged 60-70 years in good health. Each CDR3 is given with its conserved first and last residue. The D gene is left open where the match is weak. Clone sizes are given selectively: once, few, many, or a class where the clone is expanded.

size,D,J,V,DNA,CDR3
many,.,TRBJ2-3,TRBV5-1,TGCGCCAGCAGAGAAACGACGCTCGGGGACTTTGGCACAGATACGCAGTATTTT,CASRETTLGDFGTDTQYF
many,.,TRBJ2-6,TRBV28,TGTGCCAGCAGTACGGACACGGGGAACTCTGGGGCCAACGTCCTGACTTTC,CASSTDTGNSGANVLTF
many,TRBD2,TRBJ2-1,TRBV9,TGTGCCAGCAGCGTAGCTGTTCTGGGACTAGCGGGGTACAATGAGCAGTTCTTC,CASSVAVLGLAGYNEQFF
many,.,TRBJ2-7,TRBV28,TGTGCCAGCAGTTTGGGACTCAGAAACTACGAGCAGTACTTC,CASSLGLRNYEQYF
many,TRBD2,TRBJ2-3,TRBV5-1,TGCGCCAGCAGCCCCCTAGGGACTACCGGGGATACGCAGTATTTT,CASSPLGTTGDTQYF
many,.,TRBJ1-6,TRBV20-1,TGCAGTGCCCAAACCCCCAGGGGAGGAAGGGAATCACCCCTCCACTTT,CSAQTPRGGRESPLHF
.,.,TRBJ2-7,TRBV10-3,TGTGCCGTCCGGACAGACTCCTACGAGCAGTACTTC,CAVRTDSYEQYF
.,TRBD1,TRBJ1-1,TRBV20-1,TGCAGTGCTAGAGCGGGGACAGGGGGAAGAACTGAAGCTTTCTTT,CSARAGTGGRTEAFF
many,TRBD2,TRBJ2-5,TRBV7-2,TGTGCCAGCAGCACCCGGACTAGCGGGGGGGCCCCGGAGACCCAGTACTTC,CASSTRTSGGAPETQYF
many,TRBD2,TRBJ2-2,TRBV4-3,TGCGCCAGCAGCCAAGATTTTCGGTCTAGCGGGGGTCGCAACACCGGGGAGCTGTTTTTT,CASSQDFRSSGGRNTGELFF
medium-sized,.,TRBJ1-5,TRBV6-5,TGTGCCAGCAGTTACGGGGTCGACTCGCCCCAGCATTTT,CASSYGVDSPQHF
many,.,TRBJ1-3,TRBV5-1,TGCGCCAGCAGCTTTTCGGCTACAGGAGCCTCGGGAAACACCATATATTTT,CASSFSATGASGNTIYF
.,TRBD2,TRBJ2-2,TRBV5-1,TGCGCCAGCAGCTTGGCTAGCGGGAGAACCTGGGAGCTGTTTTTT,CASSLASGRTWELFF
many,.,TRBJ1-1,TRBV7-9,TGTGCCAGCAGCTTAATGGGCGGGGGAGACACTGAAGCTTTCTTT,CASSLMGGGDTEAFF
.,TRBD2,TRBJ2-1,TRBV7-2,TGTGCCAGCAGCTTACGGCTAGCGGGAGGCTACAGCTCCTACAATGAGCAGTTCTTC,CASSLRLAGGYSSYNEQFF
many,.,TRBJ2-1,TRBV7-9,TGTGCCAGCAGCACAGACAGAAACCGTAATGAGCAGTTCTTC,CASSTDRNRNEQFF